The 28 T cell receptor beta chains below come from one sample, sequenced in a study of sequential checkpoint blockade in melanoma. Sequenced by immunoSEQ multiplex PCR; TCRdb stores in-frame clones only, minus some. The sample lists about 13,000 clones, less than 35% occurring once. Documented treatment: randomized to nivolumab then ipilimumab (arm A) or the reverse (arm B). Sample: tumor tissue (inferred from file names), taken from a patient given nivolumab and ipilimumab in sequence. The receptors shown here come from a human donor with melanoma.

J is TRBJ1-1 and V is TRBV6-8, with 7 bases matching TRBD1. Trimming cost V 0 bases and J 1 base; bases outside gene matches: 11. This CDR3 has 18 amino acids. Germline lookup yields CDR1 MNHGY and CDR2 SAAAGT. CDR3: CASSYSDRVLAGNTEAFF. CDR3 in DNA: TGTGCCAGCAGTTACTCCGACAGGGTTCTCGCTGGGAACACTGAAGCTTTCTTT.

By sample share, this clone is medium-sized (0.01 to 0.1%). V usage is TRBV6-8 and J usage is TRBJ1-1; no firm D call. CDR1 and CDR2 from the germline V gene are MNHGY and SAAAGT. Trimming stripped 7 bases from V and 6 bases from J, with 18 bases between. The CDR3 covers 14 residues. CDR3 sequence: CASTPITDSAEAFF. Written as DNA, the CDR3 is TGTGCCAGCACCCCCATAACAGATTCGGCTGAAGCTTTCTTT.

This chain connects TRBV28 to TRBJ1-2; D unclear. V was clipped by 3 bases and J by 8 bases, with 13 bases between them. Germline V CDR1 and CDR2: MDHEN, SYDVKM. The CDR3 consists of 13 residues. The CDR3 protein is CASSFSTVGGYTF. DNA of the CDR3: TGTGCCAGCAGTTTCTCAACCGTGGGGGGCTACACCTTC.

The chain carries TRBV6-8 and TRBJ1-5; D unresolved. Germline V CDR1 and CDR2: MNHGY, SAAAGT. V was trimmed by 0 bases and J by 0 bases, leaving 15 bases between them. The CDR3 has 18 residues. The CDR3 DNA reads TGTGCCAGCAGTTACTCTGGCCGACAACGATTTAGCAATCAGCCCCAGCATTTT. Encoded protein: CASSYSGRQRFSNQPQHF.

This clone was counted many times. The chain combines TRBV4-1 with TRBJ2-1; D is unclear. Germline assignment: CDR1 MGHRA and CDR2 YSYEKL. Trimming took off 4 bases at V and 0 bases at J, with 10 bases between the two ends. This CDR3 comprises 15 residues. The CDR3 sequence is CASSPHGTSYNEQFF. In DNA, the CDR3 is TGCGCCAGCAGCCCCCACGGAACCTCCTACAATGAGCAGTTCTTC.

The chain links TRBV11-3 to TRBJ2-7, with 12 bases lining up with TRBD1. From germline, CDR1 is SGHNT and CDR2 YENEEA. CDR3 size: 15 residues. V shed 5 bases, J shed 0 bases, and the junction held 2 bases outside the gene matches. CDR3 bases: TGTGCCAGCAGCGCGGGACAGGGGGCCTCCTACGAGCAGTACTTC. This sequence encodes CASSAGQGASYEQYF.

The chain is built from TRBV28 and TRBJ2-3; 15 nucleotides match TRBD2. Germline V gene sequence: CDR1 MDHEN, CDR2 SYDVKM. With V trimmed by 2 bases and J by 0 bases, 6 bases remained unmatched. This CDR3 comprises 19 residues. The CDR3 DNA sequence: TGTGCCAGCAGTTTACCTGGGACTAGCGGGAGGTATAGCACAGATACGCAGTATTTT. It is translated as CASSLPGTSGRYSTDTQYF.

This clone has more than one count but fewer than ten. This chain joins TRBV5-1 and TRBJ2-1, with 10 nucleotides matching TRBD2. V lost 0 bases, J lost 9 bases, and 12 bases stayed unmatched. This CDR3 is built from 17 residues. Germline CDR1 SGHRS, CDR2 YFSETQ. The CDR3 DNA reads as TGCGCCAGCAGCTTGGCCTCTGGGCTAGCGGGAGCTCGTGAGCAGTTCTTC. Amino acids: CASSLASGLAGAREQFF.

This rearrangement joins TRBV5-1 to TRBJ1-1, with unresolved D. CDR3 length equals 14 residues. The V and J ends lost 3 bases and 0 bases respectively, with 9 bases between them. The germline V gene encodes CDR1 SGHRS and CDR2 YFSETQ. The CDR3 protein is CASSSWSLNTEAFF. CDR3 sequence (DNA): TGCGCCAGCAGCTCGTGGTCCTTGAACACTGAAGCTTTCTTT.

This clone is labeled medium-sized. This chain links TRBV6-8 with TRBJ1-2; possible D gene TRBD1, 5 bases. The CDR3 runs 14 residues. V was shortened by 3 bases and J by 6 bases, with 14 bases between the two germline ends. CDR1 is MNHGY and CDR2 is SAAAGT in the germline V gene. As DNA, the CDR3 is TGTGCCAGCAGTTATCAGGGAGGAATCGATGGCTACACCTTC. This codes for CASSYQGGIDGYTF.

The V gene is TRBV6-8, the J gene TRBJ2-2; the match to TRBD2 covers 8 bases. The V gene's germline CDR1 is MNHGY and CDR2 SAAAGT. The CDR3 spans 16 residues. Trimming took 2 bases from V and 3 from J; bases not matched to a gene: 5. This CDR3 reads CASSYLRAGDTGELFF. CDR3 DNA: TGTGCCAGCAGTTACCTCCGAGCGGGGGACACCGGGGAGCTGTTTTTT.

This clone came up a few times. The rearrangement joins TRBV11-3 to TRBJ1-4; perhaps TRBD1 as D (5 bases). The CDR3 runs to 14 residues. V lost 1 base, J lost 6 bases, and 9 bases lay in between. Germline V gene lookup returns CDR1 SGHNT and CDR2 YENEEA. CDR3 DNA: TGTGCCAGCAGCTTAGGGCAGGGAGATGAAAAACTGTTTTTT. Translating gives CASSLGQGDEKLFF.

This clone was found many times. The gene calls are TRBV2 and TRBJ1-2; 7 bases are shared with TRBD1. Germline V gives CDR1 SNHLY, CDR2 FYNNEI. The CDR3 consists of 15 residues. Losses at the gene ends were 6 bases for V and 0 bases for J; bases not matched to a gene: 7. This CDR3 is CASSRLQGTNYGYTF. CDR3 DNA sequence: TGTGCCAGCAGCCGCCTACAGGGGACTAACTATGGCTACACCTTC.

The sample holds one count of this clone. The chain links TRBV5-1 to TRBJ2-7, with 8 bases that match TRBD2. Germline V lookup: CDR1 SGHRS, CDR2 YFSETQ. V lost 4 bases and J lost 3; bases outside the gene matches: 6. This CDR3 comprises 14 residues. CDR3 DNA sequence: TGCGCCAGCAGCCCAGCGGGAGAAATCTACGAGCAGTACTTC. Its protein is CASSPAGEIYEQYF.

The V and J genes are TRBV6-8 and TRBJ1-1; the match to TRBD1 covers 9 bases. The CDR3 totals 18 residues. Germline V gene lookup returns CDR1 MNHGY and CDR2 SAAAGT. After removal of 7 bases from V and 1 base from J, the junction contained 16 bases not matched to a gene. Written as DNA, the CDR3 is TGTGCCAGCACCTCATTACAGGGGGCAAGAAGAAGGAACACTGAAGCTTTCTTT. This encodes CASTSLQGARRRNTEAFF.

This clone is termed medium-sized (0.01 to 0.1%). V usage is TRBV11-3 and J usage is TRBJ2-1; 11 nucleotides agree with TRBD2. The CDR3 totals 17 residues. With 4 bases clipped from V and 0 bases from J, the junction kept 5 bases outside the gene matches. In germline, CDR1 is SGHNT, CDR2 YENEEA. The CDR3 sequence: CASSSISGRASYNEQFF. The CDR3 nucleotides read TGTGCCAGCAGCTCAATTAGCGGGAGGGCCTCCTACAATGAGCAGTTCTTC. Complete variable domain (other parts from reference TRBV11-3 and TRBJ2-1): EAGVVQSPRYKIIEKKQPVAFWCNPISGHNTLYWYLQNLGQGPELLIRYENEEAVDDSQLPKDRFSAERLKGVDSTLKIQPAELGDSAVYLCASSSISGRASYNEQFFGPGTRLTVL.

This clone has a handful of counts. The V gene is TRBV6-8, the J gene TRBJ2-1, with 7 bases lining up with TRBD2. The CDR3 sequence is 16 residues long. Germline-derived CDR1 and CDR2 are MNHGY and SAAAGT. After removal of 7 bases from V and 1 base from J, the junction contained 10 bases not matched to a gene. The CDR3 region is CASTRGAGDSYNEQFF. The CDR3, as DNA: TGTGCCAGCACCCGCGGGGCGGGGGATTCCTACAATGAGCAGTTCTTC.

The chain joins TRBV6-8 to TRBJ1-5; D possibly corresponds to TRBD1 (6 bases). Trimming took off 0 bases at V and 0 bases at J, with 15 bases between the two ends. CDR3 length equals 18 residues. CDR1 MNHGY and CDR2 SAAAGT come from the germline V gene. Here the CDR3 DNA reads TGTGCCAGCAGTTACTCGACCCGACAGGAGTATAGCAATCAGCCCCAGCATTTT. Translating it yields CASSYSTRQEYSNQPQHF.

The DNA of the CDR3 is TGCGCCAGCAGCTTAGAGGGACTAGCGGGAGGCTACGAGCAGTACTTC. This codes for CASSLEGLAGGYEQYF. The genes are TRBV5-1 and TRBJ2-7; 15 bases agree with TRBD2. Germline trimming cut 2 bases from V and 3 bases from J; bases unmatched to any gene: 3. This CDR3 has 16 amino acids. The germline V gene encodes CDR1 SGHRS and CDR2 YFSETQ.

This clone occurred many times. The chain employs TRBV11-3 and TRBJ2-2, with D possibly TRBD2 on 5 matching bases. Germline CDR1 reads SGHNT; CDR2 reads YENEEA. The CDR3 covers 14 residues. Trimming took off 5 bases at V and 5 bases at J, with 12 bases between the two ends. CDR3 in amino acids: CASSTRTGTGELFF. CDR3 nucleotides: TGTGCCAGCAGCACCCGGACGGGGACCGGGGAGCTGTTTTTT.

The rearrangement uses TRBV18 and TRBJ2-5; perhaps TRBD2 as D (6 bases). Germline V lookup: CDR1 KGHSH, CDR2 LQKENI. Between the trimmed V and J ends, which lost 5 bases and 0 bases, there was a span of 16 bases. This CDR3 is 16 amino acids long. The DNA for the CDR3 is TGTGCCAGCTCAACAGCGGGCCCTTGGTACCAAGAGACCCAGTACTTC. Translation gives CASSTAGPWYQETQYF.

This rearrangement joins TRBV9 to TRBJ2-1, with TRBD2 matching 8 bases. The CDR3 consists of 15 residues. J lost 6 bases, V lost 6 bases, and 11 bases had no gene match. Germline values: CDR1 SGDLS, CDR2 YYNGEE. In DNA form, the CDR3 reads TGTGCCAGCACTCCCCCGGGACTAGGTTCCAATGAGCAGTTCTTC. Its translation is CASTPPGLGSNEQFF.

V and J are TRBV29-1 and TRBJ1-5; 12 bases match TRBD1. Germline values: CDR1 SQVTM, CDR2 ANQGSEA. The CDR3 extends over 14 amino acids. V was pared by 6 bases and J by 7 bases, with 7 bases of the junction left unmatched. The CDR3 loop is CSVEGQGAGQPQHF. The CDR3 nucleotides read TGCAGCGTGGAGGGACAGGGGGCAGGCCAGCCCCAGCATTTT.

V usage is TRBV19 and J usage is TRBJ2-5; TRBD2 agrees at 12 bases. Trimming took 4 bases from V and 4 from J; bases not matched to a gene: 4. Germline V lookup: CDR1 LNHDA, CDR2 SQIVND (reference sequence). This CDR3 has 15 amino acids. The CDR3 DNA reads TGTGCCAGTAGTAAGACTAGCGGGAGTTTAGAGACCCAGTACTTC. The encoded protein is CASSKTSGSLETQYF.

V is TRBV12-5 and J is TRBJ2-6; TRBD2 matches 7 bases. The CDR3 is made up of 15 amino acids. Germline assignment: CDR1 LGHNT and CDR2 FRNRAP. The CDR3 loop is CASGIGVSGANVLTF. The CDR3 coding sequence is TGTGCCAGCGGGATAGGGGTTTCTGGGGCCAACGTCCTGACTTTC.

This clone occurred a few times. This rearrangement joins TRBV5-1 to TRBJ2-1; 7 positions match TRBD1. The length of the CDR3 is 17 residues. Germline values: CDR1 SGHRS, CDR2 YFSETQ. V lost 4 bases and J lost 3; bases outside the gene matches: 13. The CDR3, as DNA: TGCGCCAGCAGCCTCTTAACCCAGGGGGTAATCTACAATGAGCAGTTCTTC. Amino acids: CASSLLTQGVIYNEQFF.

The chain links TRBV10-2 to TRBJ2-4; tentatively, D is TRBD2 (5 bases). The CDR3 totals 14 residues. The V end was cut by 8 bases, the J end by 4 bases, with 15 bases between. From germline, CDR1 is WSHSY and CDR2 SAAADI. CDR3 DNA: TGCGCCAGCGCGGGCGTGGGGAAAAAAAACATTCAGTACTTC. It yields the protein CASAGVGKKNIQYF.

The chain links TRBV5-1 to TRBJ2-1, with 7 bases that match TRBD2. The ends lost 4 bases at V and 2 bases at J; junction bases unmatched: 9. Germline V lookup: CDR1 SGHRS, CDR2 YFSETQ. The CDR3 totals 16 residues. CDR3 amino acids: CASSLNLAEAYNEQFF. Here the CDR3 DNA reads TGCGCCAGCAGCCTGAACCTAGCGGAGGCCTACAATGAGCAGTTCTTC.